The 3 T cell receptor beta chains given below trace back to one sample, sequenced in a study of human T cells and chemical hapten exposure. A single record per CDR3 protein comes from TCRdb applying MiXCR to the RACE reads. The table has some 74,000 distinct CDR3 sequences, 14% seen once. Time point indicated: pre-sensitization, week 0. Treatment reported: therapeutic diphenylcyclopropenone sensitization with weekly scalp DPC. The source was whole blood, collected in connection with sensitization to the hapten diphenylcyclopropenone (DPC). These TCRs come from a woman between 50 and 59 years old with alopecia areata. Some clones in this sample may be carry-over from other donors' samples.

The CDR3 DNA reads as TGTGCCAGCAGTTTTGCCTACGGAAGCGGGGAGACCCAGTACTTC. It codes for CASSFAYGSGETQYF. The J gene is TRBJ2-5, the V gene TRBV12-3 or TRBV12-4; D may be TRBD2 (6 bases). V lost 3 bases to trimming and J lost 5 bases, with 16 bases between them. The CDR3 is 15 residues long.

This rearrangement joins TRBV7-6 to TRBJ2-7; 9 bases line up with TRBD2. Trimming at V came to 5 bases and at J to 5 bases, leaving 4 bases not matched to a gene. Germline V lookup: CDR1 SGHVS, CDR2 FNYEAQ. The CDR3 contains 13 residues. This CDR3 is CASSRGLANEQYF. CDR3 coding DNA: TGTGCCAGCAGCAGGGGACTAGCCAACGAGCAGTACTTC.

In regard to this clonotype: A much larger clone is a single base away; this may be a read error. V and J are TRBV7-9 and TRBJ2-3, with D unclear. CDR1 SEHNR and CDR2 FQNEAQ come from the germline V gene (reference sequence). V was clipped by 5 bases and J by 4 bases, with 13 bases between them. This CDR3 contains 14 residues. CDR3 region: CASSPTGFADTQYF. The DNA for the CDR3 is TGTGCCAGCAGCCCGACGGGCTTTGCAGATACGCAGTATTTT.